This T cell receptor (beta chain) was profiled in a study of cytomegalovirus exposure and HLA in healthy donors. Study results and limitations: It was reported in a later analysis that an Asian-associated ancestry cluster showed fewer N-insertions than the roughly 660-donor mean. Most CMV-associated TCR beta chains were later found to appear HLA-restricted.

V shed 5 bases, J shed 7 bases, and the junction held 13 bases outside the gene matches. The CDR3 totals 16 residues. Germline V gene lookup returns CDR1 MGHDK and CDR2 SYGVNS. The PCR employed 60 Vbeta primers together with 13 Jbeta primers. Sequenced by immunoSEQ multiplex PCR; TCRdb stores in-frame clones only, minus some. The data hold 90,000 to 120,000 clones, with 74% observed a single time. Comment on this clone: Its specificity is unknown.

The clonotype comes from a woman in her 40s in good health and CMV-seropositive. This chain connects TRBV25-1 to TRBJ1-2, with 10 bases identical to TRBD1. Sequencing was performed on PBMCs. CDR3 region: CASSPAGTGEGGGYTF. CDR3 DNA: TGTGCCAGCAGTCCTGCCGGGACAGGGGAGGGTGGTGGCTACACCTTC.